This section outlines one T cell receptor beta chain sequence together with its context. Method: immunoSEQ multiplex PCR; TCRdb's copy keeps in-frame clones and lacks some. The sample has about 400,000 clones; 88% are singletons. Participant ages covered about 18 to 89 years across some 25 US areas. The sample is drawn from a study of blood T cell repertoires in COVID-19. At the level of the study: There were acute and convalescent COVID-19 samples, and they came from the United States, Italy and Spain.

This CDR3 contains 14 residues. In germline, CDR1 is MGHRA, CDR2 YSYEKL. Trimming removed 8 bases from V and 0 bases from J, with 13 bases in between. The chain uses TRBV4-1 and TRBJ2-5; D is perhaps TRBD1 (5 bases). The source is a woman between 35 and 50 years old with acute COVID-19. Sequencing used PBMCs or T cells enriched from blood (not recorded which). The CDR3 sequence is CASRAGRDQETQYF. For the CDR3, the DNA is TGCGCCAGCCGGGCTGGCAGGGACCAAGAGACCCAGTACTTC.